This is a list of T cell receptor beta chains from one sample in a study of yellow fever vaccine responses in identical twins. One entry per CDR3 protein results from TCRdb running MiXCR on the RT-PCR reads. Of approximately 3,000 distinct CDR3 sequences listed, around 82% are singletons. The specimen was T cells from blood (PBMCs), unsorted or a sorted subset (not recorded which), collected before or after yellow fever vaccination (not recorded which). These receptors all stem from a woman younger than 30 who received the yellow fever vaccine. Each CDR3 is given with its conserved first and last residue. D genes are given only for firm matches. Expanded clones are given a class, and other clones once, few, many or no size at all.

d_gene: -; abundance: few; v_gene: TRBV2; j_gene: TRBJ2-3; CDR3aa: CASSEELSKGLSTDTQYF; CDR3nt: TGTGCCAGCAGTGAAGAACTTTCGAAGGGGTTGAGCACAGATACGCAGTATTTT
d_gene: -; abundance: -; v_gene: TRBV11-2; j_gene: TRBJ2-3; CDR3aa: CASSLRLSRVKDSTDTQYF; CDR3nt: TGTGCCAGCAGCTTGCGGCTCTCGAGGGTCAAAGATAGCACAGATACGCAGTATTTT
d_gene: TRBD2; abundance: -; v_gene: TRBV11-1; j_gene: TRBJ2-1; CDR3aa: CASSLPGLAGRNEQFF; CDR3nt: TGTGCCAGCAGCCTTCCGGGACTAGCGGGGAGAAATGAGCAGTTCTTC
d_gene: -; abundance: -; v_gene: TRBV6-6; j_gene: TRBJ2-7; CDR3aa: CASSNRVHEQYF; CDR3nt: TGTGCCAGCAGTAACAGGGTCCACGAGCAGTACTTC
d_gene: TRBD1; abundance: -; v_gene: TRBV11-2; j_gene: TRBJ2-3; CDR3aa: CASSLVRRGPTDTQYF; CDR3nt: TGTGCCAGCAGCTTAGTTCGTAGGGGGCCCACAGATACGCAGTATTTT
d_gene: -; abundance: -; v_gene: TRBV5-6; j_gene: TRBJ2-5; CDR3aa: CASSSVPATRQETQYF; CDR3nt: TGTGCCAGCAGCTCCGTCCCGGCCACGAGGCAAGAGACCCAGTACTTC
d_gene: -; abundance: -; v_gene: TRBV30; j_gene: TRBJ1-2; CDR3aa: CAWDNQNYGYTF; CDR3nt: TGTGCCTGGGACAACCAGAACTATGGCTACACCTTC
d_gene: TRBD1; abundance: once; v_gene: TRBV25-1; j_gene: TRBJ2-2; CDR3aa: CASSESGGPTGELFF; CDR3nt: TGTGCCAGCAGTGAATCAGGGGGTCCCACCGGGGAGCTGTTTTTT
d_gene: -; abundance: -; v_gene: TRBV24-1; j_gene: TRBJ1-5; CDR3aa: CATSEGGRMQPQHF; CDR3nt: TGTGCCACCAGTGAAGGGGGTAGAATGCAGCCCCAGCATTTT
d_gene: -; abundance: -; v_gene: TRBV4-1; j_gene: TRBJ2-6; CDR3aa: CASSQEPGAGANVLTF; CDR3nt: TGCGCCAGCAGCCAAGAACCAGGGGCTGGGGCCAACGTCCTGACTTTC
d_gene: TRBD2; abundance: -; v_gene: TRBV18; j_gene: TRBJ2-3; CDR3aa: CASSLLAGGTDTQYF; CDR3nt: TGTGCCAGCTCACTCCTAGCGGGGGGCACAGATACGCAGTATTTT
d_gene: -; abundance: -; v_gene: TRBV5-5; j_gene: TRBJ1-3; CDR3aa: CASSLVGFSGNTIYF; CDR3nt: TGTGCCAGCAGCTTGGTGGGGTTCTCTGGAAACACCATATATTTT
d_gene: -; abundance: few; v_gene: TRBV6-1; j_gene: TRBJ1-1; CDR3aa: CAISEAPPGDNTEAFF; CDR3nt: TGTGCCATCAGTGAAGCCCCTCCGGGCGACAACACTGAGGCTTTCTTT
d_gene: -; abundance: few; v_gene: TRBV6-1; j_gene: TRBJ1-1; CDR3aa: CASSISLRNTEAFF; CDR3nt: TGTGCCAGCAGTATCTCCCTTCGGAACACTGAAGCTTTCTTT
d_gene: -; abundance: -; v_gene: TRBV11-1; j_gene: TRBJ1-2; CDR3aa: CASSLVGFGYTF; CDR3nt: TGTGCCAGCAGCTTAGTAGGGTTCGGCTACACCTTC
d_gene: -; abundance: -; v_gene: TRBV11-3; j_gene: TRBJ1-1; CDR3aa: CASSFSVNTEAFF; CDR3nt: TGTGCCAGCAGCTTCTCGGTGAACACTGAAGCTTTCTTT